Listed here are 25 T cell receptor beta chains from one sample, sequenced in a study of CXCR3-negative and CXCR3-positive naive CD8 T cells. With UMI labels, 5' RACE was used to prepare the TRB cDNA libraries. TCRdb reanalyzed the 5' RACE reads and collapses them to one entry per CDR3 protein, without DNA. There are tens of thousands of distinct CDR3 sequences in the sample, with about 1.4% held by the top ten. The sample comprised naive CXCR3- CD8+ T cells from blood. Subset reported: CD45RO-CCR7+CD27+CD95- naive CD8+ T cells lacking CXCR3 (TNR3-). The receptors originated from a human donor in good health. Some clones in this sample may be carry-over from other donors' samples.

The chain employs TRBV28 and TRBJ1-1; as DNA is missing, the TRBD1 call by TCRdb cannot be tested. Germline V gene lookup returns CDR1 MDHEN and CDR2 SYDVKM. This CDR3 has 17 residues. The CDR3 spells CASSPIYRAALNTEAFF.

The V and J genes are TRBV4-3 and TRBJ1-6. Germline assignment: CDR1 LGHNA and CDR2 YSLEER. The length of the CDR3 is 15 residues. The chain's CDR3 is CASSLQGSYNSPLHF.

The chain combines TRBV4-3 with TRBJ2-1; TCRdb outputs TRBD1, but without DNA this stays unchecked. Per the germline V gene, CDR1 is LGHNA and CDR2 is YSLEER. The CDR3 contains 19 residues. CDR3 region: CASSQRNQQGASSYNEQFF.

The J gene is TRBJ2-2, the V gene TRBV6-5; TCRdb designates TRBD2, a call that cannot be tested without DNA. The CDR3 length is 13 residues. Germline-derived CDR1 and CDR2 are MNHEY and SVGAGI. This CDR3 is CASSYYGGGELFF.

The chain has TRBV12-3 or TRBV12-4 and TRBJ2-4; TCRdb calls TRBD1, which cannot be checked without DNA. This CDR3 is 15 amino acids long. The CDR3 region is CASSNGLGRKNIQYF.

This chain uses TRBV12-3 or TRBV12-4 with TRBJ2-7; TCRdb designates TRBD1, a call that cannot be tested without DNA. CDR3 size: 15 residues. The CDR3 sequence: CASSLDRGIDYEQYF.

V gene TRBV29-1 combines with J gene TRBJ2-1. Germline V CDR1 and CDR2: SQVTM, ANQGSEA. This CDR3 contains 14 residues. The CDR3 sequence is CSVRWDRSYNEQFF.

This CDR3 is CATSRLRDTYSEQYF. This chain joins TRBV15 and TRBJ2-7; without DNA, the TCRdb call of TRBD1 cannot be checked. This CDR3 region has 15 residues. Germline CDR1 reads LNHNV; CDR2 reads YYDKDF (reference sequence).

The genes are TRBV12-3 or TRBV12-4 and TRBJ1-1. The CDR3 is 15 residues long. The CDR3 sequence: CASSGLVDLNTEAFF.

The chain has TRBV12-3 or TRBV12-4 and TRBJ2-3; the D call from TCRdb, TRBD1, cannot be confirmed without DNA. The CDR3 has 15 amino acids. CDR3 region: CASSLEGAQVDTQYF.

The chain employs TRBV28 and TRBJ2-1. The CDR3 is made up of 14 amino acids. From germline, CDR1 is MDHEN and CDR2 SYDVKM. CDR3 protein: CASKQPSSYNEQFF.

The rearrangement joins TRBV20-1 to TRBJ2-4; the TCRdb call, TRBD1, lacks DNA for checking. Germline V gives CDR1 DFQATT, CDR2 SNEGSKA (reference sequence). The CDR3 is 12 residues long. CDR3 sequence: CSARLGLDIQYF.

The chain links TRBV15 to TRBJ2-7. This CDR3 is 14 amino acids long. The germline CDR1 and CDR2 sequences are LNHNV and YYDKDF (reference sequence). This CDR3 reads CATSNISSSYEQYF.

The rearrangement joins TRBV27 to TRBJ2-1; there is no DNA to check the TCRdb D call of TRBD1. The CDR3 is made up of 17 amino acids. Germline lookup yields CDR1 MNHEY and CDR2 SMNVEV (reference sequence). This chain's CDR3 is CASSSSKRDKYYNEQFF.

CDR3: CASKGLAGSTDTQYF. The J gene is TRBJ2-3, the V gene TRBV5-1; no DNA is available, so the TRBD2 call from TCRdb remains unchecked. This CDR3 comprises 15 residues. The germline gives CDR1 SGHRS, CDR2 YFSETQ. The entire variable domain, with the rest obtained from reference TRBV5-1 and TRBJ2-3, is as follows: KAGVTQTPRYLIKTRGQQVTLSCSPISGHRSVSWYQQTPGQGLQFLFEYFSETQRNKGNFPGRFSGRQFSNSRSEMNVSTLELGDSALYLCASKGLAGSTDTQYFGPGTRLTVL.

The chain employs TRBV6-6 and TRBJ2-5; TCRdb gives TRBD1 as the D gene, but with no DNA this cannot be confirmed. Looked up from germline, CDR1 is MNHNY and CDR2 is SVGAGI (reference sequence). The CDR3 is 13 residues long. The CDR3 region is CASSFTGGETQYF.

V usage is TRBV20-1 and J usage is TRBJ1-3; the TCRdb call, TRBD1, lacks DNA for checking. The germline CDR1 and CDR2 sequences are DFQATT and SNEGSKA (reference sequence). This CDR3 region has 15 residues. The chain's CDR3 is CSAWDKETAGNTIYF.

This chain links TRBV29-1 with TRBJ2-1; TCRdb selects TRBD2, and the lack of DNA leaves this call unchecked. Germline values: CDR1 SQVTM, CDR2 ANQGSEA. The CDR3 contains 12 residues. This chain's CDR3 is CSGGLAGNEQFF.

This chain connects TRBV7-2 to TRBJ2-3. CDR3 size: 15 residues. Germline lookup yields CDR1 SGHTA and CDR2 FQGNSA. CDR3 region: CASSLASGATDTQYF.

The rearrangement joins TRBV6-5 to TRBJ1-3. Per the germline V gene, CDR1 is MNHEY and CDR2 is SVGAGI. The CDR3 contains 15 residues. The CDR3 spells CASSYSGTSGNTIYF.

The V and J genes are TRBV29-1 and TRBJ2-3; there is no DNA to check the TCRdb D call of TRBD2. The CDR3 consists of 11 residues. CDR1 and CDR2 from the germline V gene are SQVTM and ANQGSEA. This chain's CDR3 is CSVGLGDTQYF.

The chain is built from TRBV15 and TRBJ2-1; as DNA is missing, the TRBD1 call by TCRdb cannot be tested. CDR3 length equals 15 residues. Germline assignment: CDR1 LNHNV and CDR2 YYDKDF (reference sequence). CDR3: CATSVGTISYNEQFF.

This chain joins TRBV7-6 and TRBJ2-7; lacking DNA, the TRBD2 call made by TCRdb goes unchecked. The CDR3 length is 17 residues. Per the germline V gene, CDR1 is SGHVS and CDR2 is FNYEAQ. The CDR3 sequence is CASSLEGLAGATYEQYF.

The gene calls are TRBV5-1 and TRBJ1-2. There are 18 residues in the CDR3. The germline V gene has CDR1 SGHRS and CDR2 YFSETQ. CDR3 sequence reads: CASSSRRDSRLINYGYTF.

The genes are TRBV12-3 or TRBV12-4 and TRBJ2-5. This CDR3 has 14 residues. The CDR3 here is CASRKTGSDETQYF.